A single sample is the source of the 30 T cell receptor beta chains below, sequenced in a study of early T cells in non-severe SARS-CoV-2 infection. MiXCR was run by TCRdb on the 5' RACE reads, yielding one entry per CDR3 protein. The sample shows over 45,000 distinct CDR3 sequences, about 7.7% of them seen only once. The specimen comprised whole blood, sampled at baseline. Receptors were obtained from an adult who was a healthcare worker with PCR-confirmed SARS-CoV-2 infection or an uninfected control (not recorded which).

This chain uses TRBV6-5 with TRBJ2-1, with 9 bases that match TRBD2. J was trimmed by 4 bases and V by 0 bases; bases with no gene match: 7. The V gene's germline CDR1 is MNHEY and CDR2 SVGAGI. The CDR3 totals 17 residues. CDR3 DNA sequence: TGTGCCAGCAGTTACTCGATTGGGCGGGAGGGATACAATGAGCAGTTCTTC. It yields the protein CASSYSIGREGYNEQFF.

This clonotype was counted only a few times. The chain links TRBV5-4 to TRBJ2-7; TRBD2 matches at 13 bases. This CDR3 is built from 18 residues. The germline V gene has CDR1 SGHNT and CDR2 YYREEE (reference sequence). V gave up 4 bases and J gave up 3 bases; unmatched junction bases: 13. For the CDR3, the DNA is TGTGCCAGCAGCGCCGGGGAAACTAGCGGGAGGGCCTTCTACGAGCAGTACTTC. This encodes CASSAGETSGRAFYEQYF.

The rearrangement uses TRBV20-1 and TRBJ1-2, with D uncertain. V lost 3 bases and J 4 bases, leaving 12 bases between the germline ends. Germline V gene lookup returns CDR1 DFQATT and CDR2 SNEGSKA (reference sequence). The CDR3 is 13 residues long. The CDR3 spells CSASLSNIYGYTF. CDR3 nucleotides: TGCAGTGCTAGCCTTTCTAACATCTATGGCTACACCTTC.

Points on this clonotype: A much larger clone lies one base from this, so it may be a read error. The V call is TRBV12-3 or TRBV12-4, the J call TRBJ1-1; D unresolved. The V end was cut by 5 bases, the J end by 1 base, with 8 bases between. CDR3 size: 13 residues. The CDR3 bases are TGTGCCAGCAGTGCAGTGGGGAACACTGAAGCTTTCTTT. Translating gives CASSAVGNTEAFF.

This clonotype appeared many times. The chain couples TRBV4-2 to TRBJ2-7; 10 nucleotides line up with TRBD2. The CDR3 has 15 residues. Trimming at V came to 1 base and at J to 4 bases, leaving 4 bases not matched to a gene. In germline, CDR1 is LGHNA, CDR2 YNFKEQ. The DNA for the CDR3 is TGTGCCAGCAGCCAAGGCCTAGCGGGAGCTTACGAGCAGTACTTC. Translated: CASSQGLAGAYEQYF.

This clonotype was recorded a few times. The chain employs TRBV5-6 and TRBJ2-5; the D is unclear. There are 12 residues in the CDR3. CDR1 and CDR2 (germline): SGHDT, YYEEEE. V dropped 3 bases and J dropped 5 bases, with 8 bases sitting between them. The CDR3, as DNA: TGTGCCAGCAGCTCCCTCGTGGAGACCCAGTACTTC. Protein sequence: CASSSLVETQYF.

The chain couples TRBV20-1 to TRBJ2-1; D not certain. V was clipped by 0 bases and J by 3 bases, with 15 bases between them. The length of the CDR3 is 16 residues. Looked up from germline, CDR1 is DFQATT and CDR2 is SNEGSKA (reference sequence). CDR3 region: CSARDLRSPLYNEQFF. CDR3 nucleotide sequence: TGCAGTGCTAGAGATTTGCGGTCACCCCTCTACAATGAGCAGTTCTTC.

The V call is TRBV3-1, the J call TRBJ1-2, with 7 bases aligning to TRBD1. The V segment lost 4 bases and the J segment 3 bases; nucleotides outside the gene matches: 5. The germline V gene encodes CDR1 LGHDT and CDR2 YNNKEL (reference sequence). This CDR3 region has 14 residues. CDR3 nucleotide sequence: TGTGCCAGCAGCCCCTCCGGGACAGACTATGGCTACACCTTC. This codes for CASSPSGTDYGYTF.

This clonotype turned up a few times. The chain couples TRBV5-4 to TRBJ2-7; TRBD1 aligns across 9 bases. The germline V gene has CDR1 SGHNT and CDR2 YYREEE (reference sequence). V was clipped by 0 bases and J by 5 bases; unmatched bases: 9. The CDR3 is 16 residues long. CDR3 nucleotide sequence: TGTGCCAGCAGCTTGGAAGGGACAGGGTCGGTCCACGAGCAGTACTTC. The encoded protein is CASSLEGTGSVHEQYF.

The V and J genes are TRBV27 and TRBJ2-2; D unresolved. The germline CDR1 and CDR2 sequences are MNHEY and SMNVEV (reference sequence). This CDR3 has 12 residues. Trimming removed 6 bases from V and 6 bases from J, with 8 bases in between. The CDR3, as DNA: TGTGCCAGCAGCACTACCCCCGGGGAGCTGTTTTTT. Protein product: CASSTTPGELFF.

The chain recombines TRBV28 with TRBJ2-1, with D tentatively TRBD2 (5 bases). This CDR3 has 16 residues. Germline assignment: CDR1 MDHEN and CDR2 SYDVKM. Trimming cost V 4 bases and J 7 bases, with 20 bases left between them. The chain's CDR3 is CASSSSGLQGSNEQFF. CDR3 in DNA: TGTGCCAGCAGTTCATCCGGACTTCAAGGGTCTAATGAGCAGTTCTTC.

Only a few counts were recorded for this clonotype. The V call is TRBV12-3 or TRBV12-4, the J call TRBJ2-1, with D possibly TRBD1 on 5 matching bases. The ends were cut back, 5 bases at V and 6 bases at J, with 26 bases in the middle. The CDR3 is 18 amino acids. For the CDR3, the DNA is TGTGCCAGCAGTCCGTCCTCCAGTTACAGGTTCGTCCTCAATGAGCAGTTCTTC. It is translated as CASSPSSSYRFVLNEQFF.

The table lists this clonotype with a few counts. The chain is built from TRBV6-2 or TRBV6-3 and TRBJ2-7, with D tentatively TRBD1 (6 bases). V was pared by 0 bases and J by 2 bases, with 8 bases between. Germline V gene lookup returns CDR1 MNHEY and CDR2 SVGEGT. The CDR3 has 14 amino acids. CDR3 bases: TGTGCCAGCAGTTACTCGACAGGCCCCTACGAGCAGTACTTC. Its translation is CASSYSTGPYEQYF.

There are a few counts of this clonotype. The V and J genes are TRBV6-6 and TRBJ2-1; 10 bases match TRBD1. The CDR3 is made up of 17 amino acids. Germline CDR1 MNHNY, CDR2 SVGAGI (reference sequence). V lost 10 bases, J lost 0 bases, and 12 bases stayed unmatched. The DNA of the CDR3 is TGTGCCACGGGGGGGACAGGGGTGTCGAGCTCCTACAATGAGCAGTTCTTC. Translated, it gives CATGGTGVSSSYNEQFF.

This clonotype was observed at least ten times. The genes are TRBV7-9 and TRBJ2-2, with 8 bases matching TRBD1. The CDR3 length is 16 residues. The germline V gene encodes CDR1 SEHNR and CDR2 FQNEAQ (reference sequence). Trimming took 5 bases from V and 4 from J; bases not matched to a gene: 9. CDR3 sequence reads: CASSEPGQELTGELFF. CDR3 DNA sequence: TGTGCCAGCAGCGAACCGGGACAGGAGCTCACCGGGGAGCTGTTTTTT.

This clonotype was detected ten times or more. This chain joins TRBV10-3 and TRBJ2-7; a possible D gene is TRBD1 (6 bases). Trimming removed 4 bases at V and 7 bases at J, with 17 bases between. Germline-derived CDR1 and CDR2 are ENHRY and SYGVKD. CDR3 length: 14 amino acids. This CDR3 reads CAISGRDTREEQYF. CDR3 DNA sequence: TGTGCCATCAGTGGCCGGGACACCAGGGAGGAGCAGTACTTC.

The chain carries TRBV20-1 and TRBJ2-1, with D possibly matching TRBD1 (5 bases). This CDR3 has 17 amino acids. V shed 0 bases and J shed 0 bases, with 15 bases lying between them. Germline V gives CDR1 DFQATT, CDR2 SNEGSKA (reference sequence). CDR3 bases: TGCAGTGCTAGAGATCAGGGCGGCATGAGCTCCTACAATGAGCAGTTCTTC. This encodes CSARDQGGMSSYNEQFF.

This clonotype was detected ten times or more. The chain joins TRBV11-2 to TRBJ2-1, with 9 bases that match TRBD1. After removal of 5 bases from V and 4 bases from J, the junction contained 9 bases not matched to a gene. CDR3 size: 16 residues. The germline V gene has CDR1 SGHAT and CDR2 FQNNGV. The CDR3 loop reads CASSTRAGQGYNEQFF. The CDR3 nucleotides read TGTGCCAGCAGCACAAGGGCCGGACAGGGGTACAATGAGCAGTTCTTC.

The table lists this clonotype with many counts. The chain links TRBV7-9 to TRBJ2-2, with 9 positions matching TRBD2. CDR1 and CDR2 (germline): SEHNR, FQNEAQ (reference sequence). J lost 2 bases, V lost 4 bases, and 8 bases had no gene match. The CDR3 is 17 residues long. CDR3 sequence reads: CASSSLEREVNTGELFF. CDR3 DNA sequence: TGTGCCAGCAGCTCCCTCGAGCGGGAGGTCAACACCGGGGAGCTGTTTTTT.

J is TRBJ2-7 and V is TRBV14; D gene ambiguous. V lost 1 base, J lost 3 bases, and 7 bases lay in between. Per the germline V gene, CDR1 is SGHDN and CDR2 is FVKESK. This CDR3 is built from 13 residues. The DNA for the CDR3 is TGTGCCAGCAGCCAAGTGACAAGCTACGAGCAGTACTTC. Translated: CASSQVTSYEQYF.

J is TRBJ2-1 and V is TRBV5-1; D is ambiguous. The germline V gene encodes CDR1 SGHRS and CDR2 YFSETQ. This CDR3 comprises 14 residues. Trimming took 1 base from V and 8 from J, leaving 13 bases between them. DNA of the CDR3: TGCGCCAGCAGCTTGACCGAGACGGCAGATGAGCAGTTCTTC. Amino acids: CASSLTETADEQFF.

The V gene is TRBV12-3 or TRBV12-4, the J gene TRBJ2-3, with D unclear. V was pared by 5 bases and J by 4 bases, with 22 bases between. The CDR3 covers 17 residues. Here the CDR3 DNA reads TGTGCCAGCAGTCCTTCCGGCGGTAGCCTTATCTCAGATACGCAGTATTTT. Its translation is CASSPSGGSLISDTQYF.

Points on this clonotype: As the CDR3 is not closed by the conserved phenylalanine or tryptophan, this likely results from a read error. The chain has TRBV28 and TRBJ2-7, with 8 bases identical to TRBD1. Per germline, CDR1 MDHEN and CDR2 SYDVKM. The CDR3 loop spans 16 amino acids. The V gene end was trimmed by 4 bases and the J gene end by 4 bases; junction bases not matched to a gene: 12. The DNA of the CDR3 is TGTGCCAGCAGTTCCCCGACAGGGGAATCTGTTTACGAGCAGTACTCC. Protein sequence: CASSSPTGESVYEQYS.

Only a few counts were recorded for this clonotype. The chain has TRBV20-1 and TRBJ2-7; TRBD1 matches 10 bases. CDR3 length: 12 residues. Germline trimming cut 6 bases from V and 5 bases from J; bases unmatched to any gene: 4. Per germline, CDR1 DFQATT and CDR2 SNEGSKA (reference sequence). The CDR3 reads CSARQGAHEQYF. DNA for the CDR3: TGCAGTGCCAGACAGGGGGCCCACGAGCAGTACTTC.

This clonotype occurred many times. The gene calls are TRBV12-3 or TRBV12-4 and TRBJ1-4; the D is unclear. The V and J ends lost 5 bases and 3 bases respectively, with 13 bases between them. The CDR3 sequence is 15 residues long. The CDR3 region is CASSRRTVSNEKLFF. The CDR3 coding sequence is TGTGCCAGCAGTCGCAGGACGGTATCTAATGAAAAACTGTTTTTT.

This clonotype was counted ten times or more. CDR3 sequence (DNA): TGTGCCAGCAGTATTCCCCCCAGTCGCAACACCTTC. This encodes CASSIPPSRNTF. This chain connects TRBV28 to TRBJ1-2; D gene unclear. CDR3 length: 12 residues. Germline V lookup: CDR1 MDHEN, CDR2 SYDVKM. Trimming pared 5 bases from V and 12 bases from J, leaving 16 bases between.

The rearrangement uses TRBV12-3 or TRBV12-4 and TRBJ2-5, with D possibly TRBD2 on 5 matching bases. The CDR3 runs to 12 residues. Trimming cost V 6 bases and J 2 bases, with 7 bases left between them. CDR3 residues: CASSGVQETQYF. Written as DNA, the CDR3 is TGTGCCAGCAGCGGGGTACAAGAGACCCAGTACTTC.

The chain combines TRBV15 with TRBJ2-5; 9 bases match TRBD1. V lost 2 bases, J lost 5 bases, and 6 bases stayed unmatched. The CDR3 length is 15 residues. The V gene's germline CDR1 is LNHNV and CDR2 YYDKDF (reference sequence). Here the CDR3 DNA reads TGTGCCACCAGCAGAACGGACAGGGGATACGAGACCCAGTACTTC. It codes for CATSRTDRGYETQYF.

The genes are TRBV5-4 and TRBJ2-7, with TRBD2 identical over 9 bases. Looked up from germline, CDR1 is SGHNT and CDR2 is YYREEE (reference sequence). Germline trimming cut 3 bases from V and 4 bases from J; bases unmatched to any gene: 17. This CDR3 comprises 18 residues. The CDR3 DNA reads as TGTGCCAGCAGCTCGAGAACCCTTCCGTCGGGACTAGCATACGAGCAGTACTTC. It codes for CASSSRTLPSGLAYEQYF.

This clonotype was seen more than once but under ten times. The chain carries TRBV20-1 and TRBJ2-7, with a possible D match to TRBD1 (6 bases). The CDR3 contains 15 residues. Per germline, CDR1 DFQATT and CDR2 SNEGSKA (reference sequence). Trimming took off 5 bases at V and 2 bases at J, with 19 bases between the two ends. Here the CDR3 DNA reads TGCAGTGCTGTTGTACAGGGTCACCTGCCCTACGAGCAGTACTTC. This codes for CSAVVQGHLPYEQYF.